The 26 T cell receptor beta chains below all came from one sample that was sequenced in a study of CD8 T cells in Susac syndrome. cDNA came from about 0.5 to 1 ug RNA primed by random hexamers. TCRdb recomputed calls from the immunoSEQ multiplex PCR reads with MiXCR, one row per CDR3 protein. This repertoire shows roughly 130,000 distinct CDR3 sequences, less than 95% found once; its top ten account for 0.095% to 0.15%. The sample comprised CD4+ T cells from PBMCs. Receptors were obtained from a human donor with multiple sclerosis.

This chain's CDR3 is CASSPSGDTEAFF. CDR3 DNA: TGTGCCAGCTCACCATCCGGGGACACTGAAGCTTTCTTT. The rearrangement links TRBV18 to TRBJ1-1; unclear D gene. Between the trimmed V and J ends, which lost 2 bases and 3 bases, there was a span of 7 bases. The CDR3 is 13 amino acids. Germline assignment: CDR1 KGHSH and CDR2 LQKENI.

This chain joins TRBV20-1 and TRBJ1-2; 7 nucleotides agree with TRBD1. This CDR3 region has 14 residues. V trimming: 0 bases; J trimming: 4 bases; junction bases outside the gene matches: 5. CDR1 and CDR2 from the germline V gene are DFQATT and SNEGSKA (reference sequence). The CDR3 coding sequence is TGCAGTGCTAGAGACCCAGGACAGGTCTATGGCTACACCTTC. Amino acids: CSARDPGQVYGYTF.

The chain has TRBV3-1 and TRBJ1-1; a possible D gene is TRBD1 (5 bases). The CDR3 length is 15 residues. Deletions cut 0 bases from V and 4 bases from J, with 12 bases between. Per the germline V gene, CDR1 is LGHDT and CDR2 is YNNKEL (reference sequence). The CDR3 DNA reads TGTGCCAGCAGCCAAGATCCCGGGGGAATCACTGAAGCTTTCTTT. Its translation: CASSQDPGGITEAFF.

The chain joins TRBV20-1 to TRBJ2-5, with 10 bases aligning to TRBD2. The CDR3 consists of 15 residues. Trimming removed 0 bases from V and 4 bases from J; junction bases left unmatched: 5. Germline loops: CDR1 DFQATT, CDR2 SNEGSKA (reference sequence). CDR3 sequence reads: CSARDRVAGGETQYF. Here the CDR3 DNA reads TGCAGTGCTAGAGATCGGGTAGCGGGGGGAGAGACCCAGTACTTC.

The chain carries TRBV7-2 and TRBJ2-4; possibly TRBD2 for D (6 bases). Per the germline V gene, CDR1 is SGHTA and CDR2 is FQGNSA. Trimming left V 1 base short and J 9 bases short, with 10 bases between. The CDR3 loop spans 13 amino acids. CDR3 nucleotides: TGTGCCAGCAGCTTAGTCGGGGGTGGCATTCAGTACTTC. Translation gives CASSLVGGGIQYF.

V gene TRBV6-2 or TRBV6-3 combines with J gene TRBJ2-2; tentative D call: TRBD2 (6 bases). Between the trimmed V and J ends, which lost 6 bases and 2 bases, there was a span of 19 bases. Germline loops: CDR1 MNHEY, CDR2 SVGEGT. The CDR3 is 17 amino acids. The chain's CDR3 is CASSYAGLQRNTGELFF. CDR3 DNA: TGTGCCAGCAGCTACGCGGGGCTTCAGAGAAACACCGGGGAGCTGTTTTTT.

The CDR3 sequence is CASSRTAMNTEAFF. CDR3 nucleotide sequence: TGCGCCAGCAGCCGGACCGCGATGAACACTGAAGCTTTCTTT. The chain employs TRBV4-1 and TRBJ1-1; D remains unclear. This CDR3 comprises 14 residues. V dropped 4 bases and J dropped 0 bases, with 9 bases sitting between them. The germline gives CDR1 MGHRA, CDR2 YSYEKL.

The chain couples TRBV13 to TRBJ2-1; D not resolved. This CDR3 is built from 11 residues. V was shortened by 4 bases and J by 5 bases, with 3 bases between the two germline ends. Germline values: CDR1 PRHDT, CDR2 FYEKMQ (reference sequence). This CDR3 is CASSYNNEQFF. CDR3 coding DNA: TGTGCCAGCAGCTACAACAATGAGCAGTTCTTC.

V gene TRBV20-1 combines with J gene TRBJ1-2; the D is unclear. Looked up from germline, CDR1 is DFQATT and CDR2 is SNEGSKA (reference sequence). Trimming cost V 6 bases and J 11 bases, with 16 bases left between them. The CDR3 sequence is 11 residues long. DNA for the CDR3: TGCAGTGCAAATACTGGACGGCCTTACACCTTC. It is translated as CSANTGRPYTF.

The CDR3 is CASSPGTTLDNEQFF. CDR3 in DNA: TGCGCCAGCAGCCCGGGGACTACCTTAGACAATGAGCAGTTCTTC. The genes are TRBV5-1 and TRBJ2-1; 7 nucleotides align to TRBD2. Germline trimming cut 4 bases from V and 5 bases from J; bases unmatched to any gene: 9. This CDR3 contains 15 residues. Per germline, CDR1 SGHRS and CDR2 YFSETQ. Filled out from reference TRBV5-1 and TRBJ2-1, the complete variable domain reads KAGVTQTPRYLIKTRGQQVTLSCSPISGHRSVSWYQQTPGQGLQFLFEYFSETQRNKGNFPGRFSGRQFSNSRSEMNVSTLELGDSALYLCASSPGTTLDNEQFFGPGTRLTVL.

The chain links TRBV6-5 to TRBJ1-2; possibly TRBD1 for D (5 bases). Trimming cost V 1 base and J 2 bases, with 8 bases left between them. Per germline, CDR1 MNHEY and CDR2 SVGAGI. The CDR3 has 14 amino acids. CDR3 nucleotides: TGTGCCAGCAGTTACTTCGGGGGAAACTATGGCTACACCTTC. This gives the protein CASSYFGGNYGYTF.

The rearrangement links TRBV30 to TRBJ1-6, with 9 bases identical to TRBD1. The CDR3 contains 17 residues. The germline V gene encodes CDR1 GTSNPN and CDR2 SVGIG (reference sequence). After removal of 2 bases from V and 9 bases from J, the junction contained 14 bases not matched to a gene. The CDR3 protein is CAWSFDRDREGVSPLHF. The CDR3, as DNA: TGTGCCTGGAGTTTCGACCGGGACAGGGAAGGTGTTTCACCCCTCCACTTT.

As DNA, the CDR3 is TGTGCCAGCAGCCAAGATGGAGCGGGGGTGTTCTACGAGCAGTACTTC. The encoded protein is CASSQDGAGVFYEQYF. J is TRBJ2-7 and V is TRBV3-1; 8 nucleotides match TRBD2. Germline V gene sequence: CDR1 LGHDT, CDR2 YNNKEL (reference sequence). The junction had 7 bases not matched to a gene; V was cut back by 0 bases and J by 3 bases. The CDR3 loop spans 16 amino acids.

The genes are TRBV6-5 and TRBJ1-5; tentative D call: TRBD1 (5 bases). Trimming pared 1 base from V and 6 bases from J, leaving 10 bases between. CDR1 and CDR2 (germline): MNHEY, SVGAGI. The CDR3 runs 14 residues. The CDR3 DNA reads as TGTGCCAGCAGTTACTTAAGGGGTGGTCAGCCCCAGCATTTT. The encoded protein is CASSYLRGGQPQHF.

This chain joins TRBV6-5 and TRBJ2-2; the match to TRBD1 covers 11 bases. The germline CDR1 and CDR2 sequences are MNHEY and SVGAGI. J lost 0 bases, V lost 4 bases, and 7 bases had no gene match. The CDR3 spans 18 residues. CDR3 sequence: CASSSGPGQGANTGELFF. The DNA of the CDR3 is TGTGCCAGCAGTTCTGGACCGGGACAGGGGGCGAACACCGGGGAGCTGTTTTTT.

The chain combines TRBV7-9 with TRBJ2-3; D unclear. This CDR3 has 14 amino acids. The V gene lost 2 bases and the J gene lost 2 bases, with 8 bases spanning the gap. Germline V gene lookup returns CDR1 SEHNR and CDR2 FQNEAQ (reference sequence). The CDR3 nucleotides read TGTGCCAGCAGCTTAATAGATAACACAGATACGCAGTATTTT. Encoded protein: CASSLIDNTDTQYF.

The genes are TRBV5-1 and TRBJ1-4; D remains ambiguous. Trimming removed 5 bases at V and 0 bases at J, with 5 bases between. The V gene's germline CDR1 is SGHRS and CDR2 YFSETQ. The CDR3 length is 13 residues. CDR3 in amino acids: CASRDATNEKLFF. CDR3 in DNA: TGCGCCAGCAGGGACGCAACTAATGAAAAACTGTTTTTT.

The chain couples TRBV18 to TRBJ2-5; 7 bases line up with TRBD2. This CDR3 comprises 13 residues. Germline-derived CDR1 and CDR2 are KGHSH and LQKENI. V lost 4 bases to trimming and J lost 4 bases; unmatched junction nucleotides: 3. The CDR3 DNA follows: TGTGCCAGCTCACAGGCTAGCGGAGAGACCCAGTACTTC. This codes for CASSQASGETQYF.

The CDR3 here is CASSPKYRLAGAGDTQYF. CDR3 bases: TGTGCCAGCAGCCCAAAGTATCGACTAGCGGGGGCGGGGGATACGCAGTATTTT. V is TRBV7-9 and J is TRBJ2-3, with TRBD2 matching 12 bases. Germline V gene sequence: CDR1 SEHNR, CDR2 FQNEAQ (reference sequence). The CDR3 runs to 18 residues. Losses at the gene ends were 5 bases for V and 6 bases for J; bases not matched to a gene: 15. Based on the CDR3 plus reference TRBV7-9 and TRBJ2-3, the full variable domain is DTGVSQNPRHKITKRGQNVTFRCDPISEHNRLYWYRQTLGQGPEFLTYFQNEAQLEKSRLLSDRFSAERPKGSFSTLEIQRTEQGDSAMYLCASSPKYRLAGAGDTQYFGPGTRLTVL.

V and J are TRBV27 and TRBJ1-5; TRBD1 matches at 7 bases. This CDR3 has 14 residues. Germline V gene sequence: CDR1 MNHEY, CDR2 SMNVEV (reference sequence). Trimming cost V 6 bases and J 7 bases; bases outside gene matches: 9. In DNA, the CDR3 is TGTGCCAGCAGGAATACAGGGGTGCGGCAGCCCCAGCATTTT. It yields the protein CASRNTGVRQPQHF.

This chain connects TRBV5-1 to TRBJ1-6; D gene ambiguous. Trimming removed 3 bases at V and 7 bases at J, with 20 bases between. Germline V CDR1 and CDR2: SGHRS, YFSETQ. The CDR3 is 17 amino acids. For the CDR3, the DNA is TGCGCCAGCAGCTATACCCCAGACGGGTTTCGGAATTCACCCCTCCACTTT. The encoded protein is CASSYTPDGFRNSPLHF.

The chain uses TRBV18 and TRBJ1-5; 12 nucleotides agree with TRBD1. The CDR3 sequence is 15 residues long. Germline CDR1 reads KGHSH; CDR2 reads LQKENI. The trim removed 6 bases at V and 7 bases at J, leaving 7 bases unmatched. The CDR3 bases are TGTGCCAGCTCGCCGGGACAGGGGGCAAGGCAGCCCCAGCATTTT. As protein: CASSPGQGARQPQHF.

The rearrangement uses TRBV10-3 and TRBJ2-1; 7 positions match TRBD2. The CDR3 runs to 13 residues. J lost 12 bases, V lost 2 bases, and 7 bases had no gene match. CDR1 and CDR2 (germline): ENHRY, SYGVKD. CDR3 amino acids: CAISEGGGVRQFF. For the CDR3, the DNA is TGTGCCATCAGTGAGGGGGGGGGAGTAAGGCAGTTCTTC.

The chain joins TRBV2 to TRBJ2-7, with D hard to call. Germline V gives CDR1 SNHLY, CDR2 FYNNEI. The CDR3 length is 15 residues. V was trimmed by 4 bases and J by 0 bases, leaving 13 bases between them. CDR3 nucleotides: TGTGCCAGCAGTGTACCCCTATTGGGCTCCTACGAGCAGTACTTC. This codes for CASSVPLLGSYEQYF. Filled out from reference TRBV2 and TRBJ2-7, the complete variable domain reads EPEVTQTPSHQVTQMGQEVILRCVPISNHLYFYWYRQILGQKVEFLVSFYNNEISEKSEIFDDQFSVERPDGSNFTLKIRSTKLEDSAMYFCASSVPLLGSYEQYFGPGTRLTVT.

This clonotype occurred once. The V gene is TRBV7-9, the J gene TRBJ1-1; no clear D gene. The V end lost 10 bases, the J end lost 1 base, and 19 bases lay between the germline ends. Germline CDR1 and CDR2: SEHNR and FQNEAQ (reference sequence). This CDR3 contains 15 residues. The CDR3 sequence: CATNFQSIRNTEAFF. The CDR3, as DNA: TGTGCCACCAACTTCCAGTCGATAAGGAACACTGAAGCTTTCTTT.

V and J are TRBV2 and TRBJ2-5; 7 bases map to TRBD1. CDR1 and CDR2 from the germline V gene are SNHLY and FYNNEI. Germline trimming cut 6 bases from V and 5 bases from J; bases unmatched to any gene: 9. CDR3 size: 14 residues. The CDR3 sequence: CASRDAGGSETQYF. The CDR3 nucleotides are TGTGCCAGCAGGGACGCAGGGGGATCGGAGACCCAGTACTTC.